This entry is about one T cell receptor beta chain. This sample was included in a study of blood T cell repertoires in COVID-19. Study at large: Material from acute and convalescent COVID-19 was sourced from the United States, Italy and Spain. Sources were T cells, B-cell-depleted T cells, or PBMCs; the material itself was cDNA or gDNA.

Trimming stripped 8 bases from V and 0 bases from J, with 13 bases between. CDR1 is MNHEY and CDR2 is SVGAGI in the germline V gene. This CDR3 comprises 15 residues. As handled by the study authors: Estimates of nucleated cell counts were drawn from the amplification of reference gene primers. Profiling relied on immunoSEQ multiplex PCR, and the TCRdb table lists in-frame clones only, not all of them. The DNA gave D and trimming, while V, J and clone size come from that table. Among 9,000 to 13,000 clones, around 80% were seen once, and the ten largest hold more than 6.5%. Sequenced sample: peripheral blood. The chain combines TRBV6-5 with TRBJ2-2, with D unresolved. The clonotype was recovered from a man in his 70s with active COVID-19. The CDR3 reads CASHRDNSNTGELFF. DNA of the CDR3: TGTGCCAGCCATAGAGACAACTCGAACACCGGGGAGCTGTTTTTT.